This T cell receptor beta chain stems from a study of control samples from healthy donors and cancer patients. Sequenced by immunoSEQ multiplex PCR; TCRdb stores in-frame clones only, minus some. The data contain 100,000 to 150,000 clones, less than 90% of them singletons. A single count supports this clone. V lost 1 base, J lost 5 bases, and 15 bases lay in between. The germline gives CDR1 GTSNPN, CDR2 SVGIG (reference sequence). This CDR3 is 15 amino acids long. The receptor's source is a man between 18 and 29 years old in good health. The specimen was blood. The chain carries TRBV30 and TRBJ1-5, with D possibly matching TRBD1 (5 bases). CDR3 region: CAWSEAGGDHQPQHF. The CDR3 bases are TGTGCCTGGAGTGAAGCGGGGGGGGATCATCAGCCCCAGCATTTT.